This is a list of T cell receptor beta chains from one sample in a study of OX40 agonist ivuxolimab in advanced cancers. The repertoire was sequenced with immunoSEQ multiplex PCR; TCRdb's copy has only in-frame clones and lacks some. The sample shows some 63,000 clones, 90% to 95% of them seen only once. The sample here was CD4+ or CD8+ T cells sorted from blood, taken in a trial of the OX40 agonist ivuxolimab. The receptor set was obtained from an adult with an advanced solid tumor such as melanoma, head and neck, liver or kidney cancer. The CDR3 runs from the conserved cysteine through the conserved F or W. D genes are given only for firm matches.

V,J,D,CDR3,DNA
TRBV30,TRBJ1-2,NA,CAWENSEGGYTF,TGTGCCTGGGAAAACTCGGAGGGTGGCTACACCTTC
TRBV29-1,TRBJ2-7,TRBD2,CSVEAAGTSVHEQYF,TGCAGCGTTGAAGCCGCCGGGACTAGCGTCCACGAGCAGTACTTC
TRBV25-1,TRBJ2-5,NA,CASSDDQETQYF,TGTGCCAGCAGTGACGACCAAGAGACCCAGTACTTC
TRBV29-1,TRBJ1-1,NA,CSGQSQNTEAFF,TGCAGCGGGCAAAGTCAGAACACTGAAGCTTTCTTT
TRBV11-1,TRBJ2-3,TRBD2,CASSPPRGDTDTQYF,TGTGCCAGCAGCCCGCCGCGGGGGGACACAGATACGCAGTATTTT
TRBV11-1,TRBJ1-2,TRBD1,CASSAGRRTGGYGYTF,TGTGCCAGCAGCGCGGGCCGAAGGACAGGGGGGTATGGCTACACCTTC
TRBV30,TRBJ1-1,NA,CAWSVERTTEAFF,TGTGCCTGGAGTGTAGAGAGGACTACTGAAGCTTTCTTT
TRBV15,TRBJ2-2,NA,CATRGGSGELFF,TGTGCCACCAGAGGAGGTTCCGGGGAGCTGTTTTTT
TRBV7-8,TRBJ1-1,NA,CASSFMTGTYMNTEAFF,TGTGCCAGCAGCTTCATGACGGGGACTTACATGAACACTGAAGCTTTCTTT
TRBV5-1,TRBJ2-7,NA,CASSPGTSSYEQYF,TGCGCCAGCAGCCCCGGCACTAGCTCCTACGAGCAGTACTTC
TRBV9,TRBJ2-7,NA,CASSEGGTYEQYF,TGTGCCAGCAGTGAGGGGGGTACCTACGAGCAGTACTTC